This entry lists 4 T cell receptor beta chains sequenced from one sample in a study of OX40 agonist ivuxolimab in advanced cancers. The assay was immunoSEQ multiplex PCR, and TCRdb's table has in-frame clones only and misses some. The profile shows some 110,000 clones, just under 95% of them singletons. Sequencing used CD4+ or CD8+ T cells sorted from blood, obtained in a trial of the OX40 agonist ivuxolimab. Source of these receptors: an adult with an advanced solid tumor such as melanoma, head and neck, liver or kidney cancer.

The chain joins TRBV25-1 to TRBJ2-3; 7 bases align to TRBD2. The CDR3 sequence is 16 residues long. The V gene end was trimmed by 6 bases and the J gene end by 3 bases; junction bases not matched to a gene: 12. Germline assignment: CDR1 MGHDK and CDR2 SYGVNS. The CDR3 loop is CASRGRVGGRTDTQYF. As DNA, the CDR3 is TGTGCCAGCAGGGGGAGGGTGGGGGGTCGAACAGATACGCAGTATTTT.

This clone was seen once. This chain connects TRBV30 to TRBJ2-5; 12 nucleotides agree with TRBD1. Trimming removed 4 bases from V and 2 bases from J; junction bases left unmatched: 5. Germline V gene lookup returns CDR1 GTSNPN and CDR2 SVGIG (reference sequence). The CDR3 covers 15 residues. The CDR3 reads CAWNRDRGRQETQYF. The CDR3 DNA reads TGTGCCTGGAACCGGGACAGGGGGCGGCAAGAGACCCAGTACTTC.

The V call is TRBV4-2, the J call TRBJ2-5, with 11 positions matching TRBD2. The CDR3 totals 17 residues. V dropped 5 bases and J dropped 2; count of bases not matched to a gene: 10. Germline-derived CDR1 and CDR2 are LGHNA and YNFKEQ. CDR3 sequence (DNA): TGTGCCAGCAGCTCAGAGGGGACTAGCGGATCTCAAGAGACCCAGTACTTC. It translates to CASSSEGTSGSQETQYF.

V gene TRBV7-3 combines with J gene TRBJ2-1, with D uncertain. The germline gives CDR1 SGHTA, CDR2 FQGTGA. V dropped 5 bases and J dropped 5 bases, with 13 bases sitting between them. This CDR3 has 14 amino acids. CDR3 DNA sequence: TGTGCCAGCAGCCCCTTGGGGATAGACAATGAGCAGTTCTTC. Protein sequence: CASSPLGIDNEQFF.